Described below is a single TCR beta chain sequence and its context. Its antigen remains unknown. The assay was immunoSEQ multiplex PCR, and TCRdb's table has in-frame clones only and misses some. Among approximately 300,000 clones listed, approximately 80% were seen once. This CDR3 contains 18 residues. Germline V gene sequence: CDR1 LGHDT, CDR2 YNNKEL (reference sequence). The trim removed 1 base at V and 1 base at J, leaving 11 bases unmatched. Treatment described: 15 to 20 received Ad26.COV2.S at low or high dose, single or two shots; several received placebo; per-sample allocation not given. Sampling happened 63 days after the first vaccine or placebo injection. Wuhan-strain SARS-CoV-2 spike was expressed by the Ad26 vector that made up the vaccine. The sample belongs to a study of Ad26.COV2.S vaccination and SARS-CoV-2 variants. At the level of the study: Into the muscle, Ad26.COV2.S was dosed once or twice, 56 days apart. General study points: Compared with placebo recipients, vaccine recipients had higher spike-specific TCR breadth.

The sequence came from a person between 18 and 65 years old who received the Ad26.COV2.S COVID-19 vaccine or a placebo. The material was peripheral blood, obtained in a trial of Ad26.COV2.S vaccine versus placebo. V and J are TRBV3-1 (or the pseudogene TRBV3-2) and TRBJ1-1; TRBD1 agrees at 8 bases. CDR3 DNA: TGTGCCAGCAGCCAAGTGCGACAGGGGATAAGGACGAACACTGAAGCTTTCTTT. Protein product: CASSQVRQGIRTNTEAFF.